This T cell receptor (beta chain) is from a study of long-term antiretroviral therapy in people with HIV. Points from the study as a whole: Relative to transplant donor controls, diversity remained lower despite increasing after ART. Across all time points, the repertoire was dominated by clones that expanded before ART. Against controls, HIV repertoires showed narrower ranges of CDR3 length.

As regards this clone: The antigen is undetermined.

Researchers ran immunoSEQ v3.0 at survey level. The assay was immunoSEQ multiplex PCR, and TCRdb's table has in-frame clones only and misses some. The sample lists fewer than 20,000 clones, roughly 80% seen once, with more than 15% in the top ten. The CDR3 extends over 12 amino acids. Trimming took off 1 base at V and 4 bases at J, with 4 bases between the two ends. Germline CDR1 reads KGHSH; CDR2 reads LQKENI. V is TRBV18 and J is TRBJ1-1; D call uncertain. Sequenced material: unsorted PBMCs, taken 0.6 years after starting antiretroviral therapy. The sequence was obtained from a young woman with HIV. CDR3 sequence reads: CASSPLTTEAFF. CDR3 nucleotide sequence: TGTGCCAGCTCACCACTTACCACTGAAGCTTTCTTT.